This T cell receptor beta chain was identified in a study of blood T cell repertoires in COVID-19. Ages ranged from roughly 18 to 100 years, with residence in fewer than 25 US areas. This clone was observed once. Source study methods: Scientists estimated how many nucleated cells there were by amplifying reference gene primers. Profiling relied on immunoSEQ multiplex PCR, and the TCRdb table lists in-frame clones only, not all of them. Clone size and the V and J calls come from that table; the DNA yielded D and trimming. The sample carries 350,000 to 450,000 clones, roughly nine tenths recorded once. J was trimmed by 7 bases and V by 4 bases; bases with no gene match: 10. Germline V gene lookup returns CDR1 SGHRS and CDR2 YFSETQ. CDR3 size: 15 residues.

The sample comprised PBMCs or T cells enriched from blood (not recorded which). This TCR was recovered from a woman aged 40 to 49 who had been exposed to COVID-19. The chain recombines TRBV5-1 with TRBJ2-2, with 7 bases aligning to TRBD2. The CDR3 loop is CASSPGREAGGELFF. CDR3 nucleotide sequence: TGCGCCAGCAGCCCGGGGAGGGAGGCCGGCGGGGAGCTGTTTTTT.